This T cell receptor beta chain was sequenced in a study of T-cell reconstitution after alpha-beta-depleted transplantation in children. Unique molecular identifiers tagged the TCRbeta library. TCRdb ran MiXCR on the PCR reads and lists one entry per CDR3 protein. The profile shows some 400,000 distinct CDR3 sequences, around 20% of them singletons. The CDR3 consists of 15 residues. Trimming took 1 base from V and 1 from J, leaving 11 bases between them. Germline CDR1 reads SGHRS; CDR2 reads YFSETQ. A single count supports this clonotype. The chain combines TRBV5-1 with TRBJ1-1, with D perhaps TRBD1 (6 bases). Sequences were derived from PBMCs from the stem cell graft donor, sampled from the stem cell graft. This clonotype was sampled from a human donor who donated a stem cell graft to a child with acute myeloid leukemia. This CDR3 is CASSLRGAGNTEAFF. In nucleotides, the CDR3 is TGCGCCAGCAGCTTGAGGGGGGCAGGGAACACTGAAGCTTTCTTT. Combining the CDR3 with reference TRBV5-1 and TRBJ1-1 gives the whole variable domain KAGVTQTPRYLIKTRGQQVTLSCSPISGHRSVSWYQQTPGQGLQFLFEYFSETQRNKGNFPGRFSGRQFSNSRSEMNVSTLELGDSALYLCASSLRGAGNTEAFFGQGTRLTVV.